This entry concerns a single TCR beta chain. Antigen specificity is unknown. The ends lost 5 bases at V and 3 bases at J; junction bases unmatched: 4. In germline, CDR1 is SGHDT, CDR2 YYEEEE. The CDR3 has 14 amino acids. TCRdb's copy holds only in-frame clones and misses some; the assay was immunoSEQ multiplex PCR. The table has fewer than 120,000 clones, approximately 89% seen once. Cycle 7 day 1, cycle 4 day 1, and baseline were the timepoints at which blood was sampled. The record originates from a study of OX40 agonist ivuxolimab in advanced cancers. Whole-study context: The group had a mean age of about 64 years, ranged from roughly 20 to 79, and was 80% to 90% male. General study points: Researchers report that CD8+ T cells had, on average, more expanded clones than CD4+. The CD4+ and CD8+ T cells in the blood had expanded clonally by week 6 at 0.1 to 3.0 mg/kg.

The receptor was derived from an adult with an advanced solid tumor such as melanoma, head and neck, liver or kidney cancer. The chain recombines TRBV5-6 with TRBJ1-1, with 10 positions matching TRBD1. The sequencing used CD4+ or CD8+ T cells sorted from blood, collected in a trial of the OX40 agonist ivuxolimab. In nucleotides, the CDR3 is TGTGCCAGCAGTGGGGACAGGGGTTACACTGAAGCTTTCTTT. Translation gives CASSGDRGYTEAFF.